What follows are 7 T cell receptor beta chains derived from one specimen sequenced in a study of CD8 T cells in Susac syndrome (dated by TCRdb to between 2018 and 2020). Libraries were built with the immunoSEQ multiplex PCR assay. RNA was extracted with the RNeasy kit and 0.5 to 1 ug was reverse transcribed using random hexamers. TCRdb trimmed public reads at Q25 via fastp, called clones via MiXCR and kept in-frame beta chains. Rows merge per CDR3 protein into single entries with the most common DNA and genes. The sample data list 100,000 to 150,000 distinct CDR3 sequences, and about 93% of these were observed just once. Roughly 0.095% of the sample comes from the top ten. Sequencing input: CD4+ T cells from PBMCs. These receptors were taken from a human donor in good health.

V gene TRBV10-3 combines with J gene TRBJ2-1; D may be TRBD2 (6 bases). Trimming removed 5 bases at V and 7 bases at J, with 9 bases between. Germline assignment: CDR1 ENHRY and CDR2 SYGVKD. The CDR3 extends over 12 amino acids. The CDR3 sequence is CAISSAGNEQFF. The CDR3 DNA follows: TGTGCCATCAGTAGCGCGGGAAATGAGCAGTTCTTC.

V and J are TRBV30 and TRBJ1-5; 12 positions agree with TRBD1. CDR1 is GTSNPN, CDR2 SVGIG, per germline (reference sequence). V lost 4 bases and J lost 6; bases outside the gene matches: 4. There are 14 residues in the CDR3. This CDR3 is CAWTGQGAGQPQHF. DNA of the CDR3: TGTGCCTGGACGGGACAGGGGGCAGGTCAGCCCCAGCATTTT. Looking up the rest from reference TRBV30 and TRBJ1-5 gives the full variable domain: SQTIHQWPATLVQPVGSPLSLECTVEGTSNPNLYWYRQAAGRGLQLLFYSVGIGQISSEVPQNLSASRPQDRQFILSSKKLLLSDSGFYLCAWTGQGAGQPQHFGDGTRLSIL.

The V call is TRBV6-4, the J call TRBJ2-1; D perhaps matches TRBD2 (6 bases). Trimming pared 5 bases from V and 9 bases from J, leaving 17 bases between. The CDR3 covers 14 residues. Germline values: CDR1 MRHNA, CDR2 SNTAGT. CDR3 in DNA: TGTGCCAGCAGTCCCAAAATTTTCGGGGGTGAGCAGTTCTTC. Translating it yields CASSPKIFGGEQFF.

V is TRBV30 and J is TRBJ2-2; 10 bases are shared with TRBD2. V shed 4 bases, J shed 3 bases, and the junction held 5 bases outside the gene matches. This CDR3 has 15 amino acids. CDR1 and CDR2 from the germline V gene are GTSNPN and SVGIG (reference sequence). This CDR3 reads CAWKPGLAYTGELFF. CDR3 in DNA: TGTGCCTGGAAGCCGGGACTAGCGTACACCGGGGAGCTGTTTTTT.

The CDR3 DNA is TGTGCCAGTAGTATATCGGGAGGGTCCAGTAGGGGTGAGCAGTTCTTC. It encodes CASSISGGSSRGEQFF. This chain joins TRBV19 and TRBJ2-1; 8 nucleotides line up with TRBD2. This CDR3 contains 16 residues. CDR1 and CDR2 (germline): LNHDA, SQIVND (reference sequence). J was trimmed by 9 bases and V by 2 bases; bases with no gene match: 12.

The rearrangement joins TRBV5-1 to TRBJ2-1; TRBD2 aligns across 8 bases. The trim removed 0 bases at V and 5 bases at J, leaving 7 bases unmatched. The CDR3 extends over 16 amino acids. The germline V gene has CDR1 SGHRS and CDR2 YFSETQ. The CDR3 here is CASSLDAGGTNNEQFF. In DNA form, the CDR3 reads TGCGCCAGCAGCTTGGATGCGGGAGGAACGAACAATGAGCAGTTCTTC.

The chain links TRBV25-1 to TRBJ2-1, with D uncertain. The V end lost 2 bases, the J end lost 10 bases, and 6 bases lay between the germline ends. Germline-derived CDR1 and CDR2 are MGHDK and SYGVNS. The CDR3 extends over 11 amino acids. DNA of the CDR3: TGTGCCAGCAGTGAAGGGCCAGAGCAGTTCTTC. It yields the protein CASSEGPEQFF.